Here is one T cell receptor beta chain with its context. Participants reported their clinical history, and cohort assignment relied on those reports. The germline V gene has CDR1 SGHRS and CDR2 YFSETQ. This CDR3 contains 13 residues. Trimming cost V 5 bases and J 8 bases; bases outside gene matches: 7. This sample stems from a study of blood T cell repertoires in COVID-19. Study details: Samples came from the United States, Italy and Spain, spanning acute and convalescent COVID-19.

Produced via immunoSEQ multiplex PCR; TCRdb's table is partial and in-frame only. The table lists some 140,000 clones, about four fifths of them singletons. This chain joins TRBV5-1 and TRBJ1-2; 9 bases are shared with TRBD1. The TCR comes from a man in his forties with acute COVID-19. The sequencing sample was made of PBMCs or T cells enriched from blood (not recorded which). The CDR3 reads CASRLQGAEGYTF. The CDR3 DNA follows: TGCGCCAGCAGGTTACAGGGGGCAGAGGGCTACACCTTC.